Each of the 20 T cell receptor beta chains below was sequenced from the same sample in a study of T cell responses to AZD1222 COVID-19 vaccine. Clones were sequenced by immunoSEQ multiplex PCR, and TCRdb holds only the in-frame ones, with some missing. In the table there are 100,000 to 150,000 clones, roughly 90% of which are singletons. Specimen: peripheral blood, collected 28 days after the second AZD1222 dose. All receptors derive from an adult who received the AZD1222 COVID-19 vaccine.

The rearrangement uses TRBV7-9 and TRBJ2-7, with 9 bases matching TRBD1. Per germline, CDR1 SEHNR and CDR2 FQNEAQ (reference sequence). With V trimmed by 4 bases and J by 4 bases, 5 bases remained unmatched. The CDR3 totals 14 residues. CDR3 bases: TGTGCCAGCAGCTCCGGACAGGGGATATACGAGCAGTACTTC. This gives the protein CASSSGQGIYEQYF.

The genes are TRBV4-1 and TRBJ1-5, with 8 bases identical to TRBD1. The CDR3 is made up of 15 amino acids. CDR1 and CDR2 (germline): MGHRA, YSYEKL. Losses at the gene ends were 1 base for V and 8 bases for J; bases not matched to a gene: 7. This CDR3 reads CASSQASTGAEPQHF. The CDR3 bases are TGCGCCAGCAGCCAAGCCTCGACAGGGGCCGAGCCCCAGCATTTT.

The rearrangement links TRBV2 to TRBJ1-4, with a tentative D call TRBD1 (5 bases). The CDR3 totals 14 residues. CDR1 and CDR2 from the germline V gene are SNHLY and FYNNEI. V gave up 7 bases and J gave up 1 base, with 10 bases separating them. Here the CDR3 DNA reads TGTGCCAGCAAGTTTGGGGGAACTAATGAAAAACTGTTTTTT. It codes for CASKFGGTNEKLFF.

This clone was seen just once. The chain links TRBV19 to TRBJ1-2; the D gene is possibly TRBD1 (5 bases). The CDR3 runs to 16 residues. Trimming took off 0 bases at V and 4 bases at J, with 15 bases between the two ends. CDR1 LNHDA and CDR2 SQIVND come from the germline V gene (reference sequence). The CDR3 sequence is CASSIDLSRDGYGYTF. The CDR3 DNA sequence: TGTGCCAGTAGTATAGATCTATCCAGGGACGGCTATGGCTACACCTTC.

The CDR3 bases are TGTGCCAGCAGCACCGGGGGGGCCCCCTACAATGAGCAGTTCTTC. Translating gives CASSTGGAPYNEQFF. The V call is TRBV9, the J call TRBJ2-1; 8 bases are a match to TRBD2. This CDR3 comprises 15 residues. Per germline, CDR1 SGDLS and CDR2 YYNGEE. V was pared by 4 bases and J by 2 bases, with 5 bases of the junction left unmatched.

The chain recombines TRBV6-6 with TRBJ1-1; TRBD1 is a possible D gene (5 bases). Trimming took 11 bases from V and 0 from J, leaving 16 bases between them. Germline V gives CDR1 MNHNY, CDR2 SVGAGI (reference sequence). The CDR3 extends over 14 amino acids. In DNA form, the CDR3 reads TGTGCCGCCGCCTGGAGGGGTTTGAACACTGAAGCTTTCTTT. This encodes CAAAWRGLNTEAFF.

The rearrangement uses TRBV7-9 and TRBJ1-4, with D unresolved. CDR1 is SEHNR and CDR2 is FQNEAQ in the germline V gene (reference sequence). This CDR3 region has 17 residues. Trimming stripped 0 bases from V and 8 bases from J, with 19 bases between. This chain's CDR3 is CASSLANVVTSGEKLFF. The CDR3 DNA reads as TGTGCCAGCAGCTTAGCCAACGTAGTCACCTCTGGCGAAAAACTGTTTTTT.

This clone was seen just once. The gene calls are TRBV28 and TRBJ1-2; no clear D gene. The CDR3 length is 16 residues. The germline V and J ends were trimmed by 1 base and 0 bases, with 12 bases remaining between them. Germline V gene sequence: CDR1 MDHEN, CDR2 SYDVKM. The CDR3 sequence is CASSLSPWGANYGYTF. The CDR3 DNA reads TGTGCCAGCAGTTTATCTCCCTGGGGAGCTAACTATGGCTACACCTTC.

This clone was counted between two and nine times. The V gene is TRBV28, the J gene TRBJ1-4; weak D call: TRBD1 (5 bases). The CDR3 covers 17 residues. With 2 bases removed from V and 8 bases from J, the gap between germline ends came to 21 bases. Germline CDR1 MDHEN, CDR2 SYDVKM. CDR3 sequence reads: CASSLGGIGQVGEKLFF. The CDR3 bases are TGTGCCAGCAGTTTAGGGGGAATTGGGCAGGTCGGGGAAAAACTGTTTTTT.

This chain joins TRBV14 and TRBJ1-6; D remains ambiguous. The V gene's germline CDR1 is SGHDN and CDR2 FVKESK. The V and J ends lost 1 base and 6 bases respectively, with 7 bases between them. The CDR3 spans 14 residues. The CDR3 protein is CASSQGHLNSPLHF. CDR3 DNA sequence: TGTGCCAGCAGCCAAGGACACCTTAATTCACCCCTCCACTTT. Combining the CDR3 with reference TRBV14 and TRBJ1-6 gives the whole variable domain EAGVTQFPSHSVIEKGQTVTLRCDPISGHDNLYWYRRVMGKEIKFLLHFVKESKQDESGMPNNRFLAERTGGTYSTLKVQPAELEDSGVYFCASSQGHLNSPLHFGNGTRLTVT.

This clone was recorded a few times. This chain joins TRBV2 and TRBJ1-2; tentative D call: TRBD1 (6 bases). Germline-derived CDR1 and CDR2 are SNHLY and FYNNEI. V was shortened by 8 bases and J by 0 bases, with 13 bases between the two germline ends. The CDR3 runs to 14 residues. As DNA, the CDR3 is TGTGCCAGCGGCCCAGGGGACTCTAACTATGGCTACACCTTC. It encodes CASGPGDSNYGYTF.

A word on this clone: This CDR3 is also generated by other DNA sequences in the sample. V gene TRBV3-1 (or the pseudogene TRBV3-2) combines with J gene TRBJ1-3; D gene unclear. Germline V CDR1 and CDR2: LGHDT, YNNKEL (reference sequence). The CDR3 has 14 amino acids. Trimming pared 1 base from V and 7 bases from J, leaving 11 bases between. DNA for the CDR3: TGTGCCAGCAGCCAAGCAGGCTCGGGGAACACCATATATTTT. Translation: CASSQAGSGNTIYF.

V usage is TRBV7-2 and J usage is TRBJ1-1; TRBD1 aligns across 7 bases. J lost 0 bases, V lost 2 bases, and 0 bases had no gene match. Germline V gives CDR1 SGHTA, CDR2 FQGNSA. This CDR3 is built from 14 residues. The CDR3 is CASSLTGVNTEAFF. CDR3 DNA: TGTGCCAGCAGCTTAACAGGGGTGAACACTGAAGCTTTCTTT.

The chain employs TRBV6-1 and TRBJ2-1, with 10 bases identical to TRBD2. The CDR3 is 15 residues long. Germline CDR1 is MNHNS and CDR2 is SASEGT. V dropped 2 bases and J dropped 6; count of bases not matched to a gene: 4. This chain's CDR3 is CASSEQRGGFNEQFF. The CDR3 region has the DNA TGTGCCAGCAGTGAACAGCGGGGGGGGTTCAATGAGCAGTTCTTC.

J is TRBJ2-2 and V is TRBV3-1 (or the pseudogene TRBV3-2); D gene ambiguous. Germline CDR1 LGHDT, CDR2 YNNKEL (reference sequence). V gave up 1 base and J gave up 0 bases, with 9 bases separating them. This CDR3 region has 16 residues. For the CDR3, the DNA is TGTGCCAGCAGCCAAGTCCGAATCCCGAACACCGGGGAGCTGTTTTTT. It is translated as CASSQVRIPNTGELFF.

This chain links TRBV12-3 or TRBV12-4 with TRBJ2-5, with D hard to call. There are 12 residues in the CDR3. Trimming removed 5 bases from V and 10 bases from J, with 14 bases in between. CDR3 amino acids: CASSTISMSQYF. DNA for the CDR3: TGTGCCAGCAGTACGATTTCGATGAGCCAGTACTTC.

The chain joins TRBV30 to TRBJ1-1; D call uncertain. V was clipped by 0 bases and J by 8 bases, with 13 bases between them. Per germline, CDR1 GTSNPN and CDR2 SVGIG (reference sequence). This CDR3 comprises 13 residues. CDR3 residues: CAWSVWSQSEAFF. The CDR3 region has the DNA TGTGCCTGGAGTGTATGGAGCCAGAGCGAAGCTTTCTTT. Based on the CDR3 plus reference TRBV30 and TRBJ1-1, the full variable domain is SQTIHQWPATLVQPVGSPLSLECTVEGTSNPNLYWYRQAAGRGLQLLFYSVGIGQISSEVPQNLSASRPQDRQFILSSKKLLLSDSGFYLCAWSVWSQSEAFFGQGTRLTVV.

The table lists this clone with a few counts. This sample includes further DNA sequences coding for the same CDR3. V usage is TRBV5-1 and J usage is TRBJ1-4; TRBD1 might be the D (5 bases). Trimming left V 0 bases short and J 8 bases short, with 11 bases between. Germline values: CDR1 SGHRS, CDR2 YFSETQ. The CDR3 contains 14 residues. CDR3: CASSLGQGREKLFF. CDR3 DNA sequence: TGCGCCAGCAGCTTGGGGCAGGGACGAGAAAAACTGTTTTTT.

This chain joins TRBV6-6 and TRBJ1-5; 8 nucleotides match TRBD1. The CDR3 covers 15 residues. Losses at the gene ends were 7 bases for V and 3 bases for J; bases not matched to a gene: 8. Germline CDR1 is MNHNY and CDR2 is SVGAGI (reference sequence). This CDR3 reads CASKTTGGANQPQHF. The CDR3 DNA is TGTGCCAGCAAAACAACAGGGGGAGCCAATCAGCCCCAGCATTTT.

The chain carries TRBV2 and TRBJ2-2, with D possibly matching TRBD1 (6 bases). The CDR3 has 13 residues. Germline CDR1 SNHLY, CDR2 FYNNEI. The V end lost 8 bases, the J end lost 6 bases, and 13 bases lay between the germline ends. The chain's CDR3 is CASRDTRAGELFF. CDR3 sequence (DNA): TGTGCCAGCCGGGACACCCGAGCCGGGGAGCTGTTTTTT.